Presented here are 26 T cell receptor beta chains from one specimen sequenced in a study of blood T cell repertoires in COVID-19. Clones were read by immunoSEQ multiplex PCR, and TCRdb kept only the in-frame ones, dropping some. The table shows under 150,000 clones, with 75% to 90% occurring only once. Sequenced: PBMCs or T cells enriched from blood (not recorded which). All receptors derive from a man in his fifties in a cohort exposed to, infected with or recovered from COVID-19 (not recorded which).

The gene calls are TRBV10-3 and TRBJ1-2; TRBD1 aligns across 12 bases. CDR3 length: 14 amino acids. J gave up 3 bases and V 6 bases, and 2 bases lay outside the gene matches. CDR1 is ENHRY and CDR2 is SYGVKD in the germline V gene. The CDR3 sequence: CAIRGTGGHYGYTF. The DNA for the CDR3 is TGTGCCATCAGAGGGACAGGGGGCCACTATGGCTACACCTTC.

The CDR3 DNA sequence: TGTGCCAGCAGCTTTGGCTTGAACACCGGGGAGCTGTTTTTT. Residues: CASSFGLNTGELFF. The gene calls are TRBV5-4 and TRBJ2-2; D ambiguous. V lost 2 bases and J lost 1, with 6 bases in between. The CDR3 has 14 residues. The germline V gene encodes CDR1 SGHNT and CDR2 YYREEE (reference sequence).

This chain's CDR3 is CASSGGLAESTDTQYF. The CDR3 coding sequence is TGTGCCAGCTCGGGTGGACTAGCGGAAAGCACAGATACGCAGTATTTT. This chain links TRBV9 with TRBJ2-3; the match to TRBD2 covers 10 bases. Germline V lookup: CDR1 SGDLS, CDR2 YYNGEE. The CDR3 sequence is 16 residues long. V was pared by 7 bases and J by 0 bases, with 8 bases of the junction left unmatched.

The gene calls are TRBV5-6 and TRBJ2-5, with no clear D. The length of the CDR3 is 14 residues. Trimming took off 4 bases at V and 3 bases at J, with 13 bases between the two ends. Germline-derived CDR1 and CDR2 are SGHDT and YYEEEE. The DNA for the CDR3 is TGTGCCAGCAGCCCTTTTGGGCCCGAAGAGACCCAGTACTTC. Amino acid sequence: CASSPFGPEETQYF.

J is TRBJ1-3 and V is TRBV18; D possibly corresponds to TRBD1 (6 bases). The CDR3 contains 14 residues. V lost 11 bases, J lost 2 bases, and 16 bases lay in between. Germline values: CDR1 KGHSH, CDR2 LQKENI. Here the CDR3 reads CAAGRGAAGNTIYF. The CDR3, as DNA: TGTGCCGCAGGCCGGGGGGCAGCTGGAAACACCATATATTTT.

The DNA for the CDR3 is TGTGCCACCAGCGGAACCCTAGGGAAGGCGGGGGGTTCACCCCTCCACTTT. It is translated as CATSGTLGKAGGSPLHF. The chain joins TRBV15 to TRBJ1-6; perhaps TRBD1 as D (5 bases). V was pared by 5 bases and J by 9 bases, with 23 bases between. The germline CDR1 and CDR2 sequences are LNHNV and YYDKDF (reference sequence). CDR3 size: 17 residues.

As regards this clone: Other DNA sequences within the sample encode an identical CDR3. The rearrangement links TRBV6-2 or TRBV6-3 to TRBJ1-1; D remains ambiguous. The CDR3 is 13 amino acids. V lost 3 bases, J lost 1 base, and 6 bases lay in between. Germline V gives CDR1 MNHEY, CDR2 SVGEGT. This CDR3 is CASSYLRNTEAFF. The CDR3 nucleotides are TGTGCCAGCAGTTATCTCAGGAACACTGAAGCTTTCTTT.

The rearrangement joins TRBV19 to TRBJ1-1; 9 nucleotides line up with TRBD1. CDR1 and CDR2 from the germline V gene are LNHDA and SQIVND (reference sequence). The CDR3 is made up of 15 amino acids. After removal of 4 bases from V and 5 bases from J, the junction contained 8 bases not matched to a gene. CDR3 sequence: CASSTRQGVITEAFF. The CDR3 region has the DNA TGTGCCAGTAGTACTCGACAGGGGGTGATTACTGAAGCTTTCTTT.

This chain connects TRBV14 to TRBJ1-2; D perhaps matches TRBD1 (5 bases). The germline V gene has CDR1 SGHDN and CDR2 FVKESK. Between the trimmed V and J ends, which lost 6 bases and 4 bases, there was a span of 21 bases. The CDR3 totals 16 residues. The CDR3 protein is CASSRAGGPKGYGYTF. The CDR3 coding sequence is TGTGCCAGCAGTCGTGCCGGGGGACCTAAGGGCTATGGCTACACCTTC.

In DNA form, the CDR3 reads TGCGCCAGCAGTGAGTCGGCAGGGCCTGGAAACACCATATATTTT. Translated: CASSESAGPGNTIYF. V and J are TRBV10-1 and TRBJ1-3, with a tentative D call TRBD1 (5 bases). CDR3 length: 15 residues. The germline CDR1 and CDR2 sequences are WNHNN and SYGVQD (reference sequence). V dropped 0 bases and J dropped 2 bases, with 8 bases sitting between them.

The chain employs TRBV4-1 and TRBJ2-7; 9 nucleotides align to TRBD2. The V gene's germline CDR1 is MGHRA and CDR2 YSYEKL. The CDR3 totals 16 residues. With V trimmed by 0 bases and J by 4 bases, 7 bases remained unmatched. This CDR3 is CASSQEKTSGTYEQYF. The CDR3, as DNA: TGCGCCAGCAGCCAAGAAAAGACTAGCGGTACTTACGAGCAGTACTTC.

The J gene is TRBJ2-2, the V gene TRBV19; 7 bases agree with TRBD2. Germline CDR1 reads LNHDA; CDR2 reads SQIVND (reference sequence). There are 15 residues in the CDR3. V was pared by 4 bases and J by 5 bases, with 7 bases of the junction left unmatched. CDR3: CASSKGSGGTGELFF. In nucleotides, the CDR3 is TGTGCCAGTAGTAAGGGATCCGGGGGGACCGGGGAGCTGTTTTTT. Drawing the rest from reference TRBV19 and TRBJ2-2, the complete variable domain is DGGITQSPKYLFRKEGQNVTLSCEQNLNHDAMYWYRQDPGQGLRLIYYSQIVNDFQKGDIAEGYSVSREKKESFPLTVTSAQKNPTAFYLCASSKGSGGTGELFFGEGSRLTVL.

The sample holds one count of this clone. This chain's CDR3 is CASSDPSDTQYF. The DNA of the CDR3 is TGCGCCAGCAGTGATCCATCAGATACGCAGTATTTT. This chain connects TRBV10-2 to TRBJ2-3; D is uncertain. Germline V CDR1 and CDR2: WSHSY, SAAADI. V was clipped by 3 bases and J by 4 bases, with 5 bases between them. CDR3 size: 12 residues.

The CDR3 DNA sequence: TGTGCCACCGAGGGTGCCGCTTATGGCTACACCTTC. Translating it yields CATEGAAYGYTF. The chain has TRBV7-9 and TRBJ1-2; D gene ambiguous. The germline CDR1 and CDR2 sequences are SEHNR and FQNEAQ (reference sequence). The CDR3 is made up of 12 amino acids. V was clipped by 10 bases and J by 5 bases, with 14 bases between them.

The chain joins TRBV6-5 to TRBJ1-5; TRBD1 is a possible D gene (6 bases). CDR3 size: 13 residues. CDR1 and CDR2 (germline): MNHEY, SVGAGI. The V end lost 4 bases, the J end lost 7 bases, and 11 bases lay between the germline ends. CDR3 DNA sequence: TGTGCCAGCAGTTTTTATAGGGGGCAGCCCCAGCATTTT. Translating it yields CASSFYRGQPQHF.

V gene TRBV9 combines with J gene TRBJ2-7, with D possibly TRBD1 on 6 matching bases. Per the germline V gene, CDR1 is SGDLS and CDR2 is YYNGEE. Trimming stripped 0 bases from V and 2 bases from J, with 15 bases between. The CDR3 contains 16 residues. CDR3 nucleotide sequence: TGTGCCAGCAGCGTAGGGGGGCTGTCCAGCGCCTACGAGCAGTACTTC. It codes for CASSVGGLSSAYEQYF.

The genes are TRBV13 and TRBJ2-1; D is perhaps TRBD2 (5 bases). CDR3 length: 14 residues. The V gene lost 5 bases and the J gene lost 6 bases, with 14 bases spanning the gap. CDR1 is PRHDT, CDR2 FYEKMQ, per germline (reference sequence). The CDR3 loop reads CASSVGGPSNEQFF. CDR3 in DNA: TGTGCCAGCAGCGTCGGAGGCCCGAGCAATGAGCAGTTCTTC.

The chain employs TRBV30 and TRBJ1-3, with TRBD1 matching over 7 bases. With V trimmed by 3 bases and J by 2 bases, 1 base remained unmatched. Per the germline V gene, CDR1 is GTSNPN and CDR2 is SVGIG (reference sequence). This CDR3 is 13 amino acids long. The CDR3: CAWRQGAGNTIYF. The CDR3 DNA is TGTGCCTGGAGGCAGGGGGCTGGAAACACCATATATTTT.

The J gene is TRBJ2-7, the V gene TRBV28, with D unresolved. V was cut by 11 bases and J by 2 bases, with 7 bases left in between. CDR1 is MDHEN and CDR2 is SYDVKM in the germline V gene. The CDR3 totals 10 residues. The CDR3 loop is CASGTYEQYF. The CDR3, as DNA: TGTGCCTCGGGTACCTACGAGCAGTACTTC. Together with reference TRBV28 and TRBJ2-7, the CDR3 gives the full variable domain: DVKVTQSSRYLVKRTGEKVFLECVQDMDHENMFWYRQDPGLGLRLIYFSYDVKMKEKGDIPEGYSVSREKKERFSLILESASTNQTSMYLCASGTYEQYFGPGTRLTVT.

This clone was counted a single time. The V and J genes are TRBV5-1 and TRBJ2-4; D might be TRBD1 (6 bases). Trimming removed 1 base at V and 5 bases at J, with 7 bases between. CDR1 and CDR2 (germline): SGHRS, YFSETQ. The CDR3 has 13 amino acids. As DNA, the CDR3 is TGCGCCAGCAGCTTGCCAGGGGAAAACATTCAGTACTTC. It codes for CASSLPGENIQYF. Looking up the rest from reference TRBV5-1 and TRBJ2-4 gives the full variable domain: KAGVTQTPRYLIKTRGQQVTLSCSPISGHRSVSWYQQTPGQGLQFLFEYFSETQRNKGNFPGRFSGRQFSNSRSEMNVSTLELGDSALYLCASSLPGENIQYFGAGTRLSVL.

The rearrangement joins TRBV6-5 to TRBJ2-4; D gene uncertain. The V end lost 4 bases, the J end lost 1 base, and 8 bases lay between the germline ends. This CDR3 region has 14 residues. Germline-derived CDR1 and CDR2 are MNHEY and SVGAGI. The CDR3 DNA reads as TGTGCCAGCAGTTCACCTAGGGCCAAAAACATTCAGTACTTC. Protein product: CASSSPRAKNIQYF.

This clone occurred a few times. Here the CDR3 reads CASSLETSGFNEQFF. The CDR3 DNA follows: TGCGCCAGCAGCTTGGAGACTAGCGGGTTCAATGAGCAGTTCTTC. This sequence joins TRBV5-1 and TRBJ2-1; 10 positions match TRBD2. The CDR3 is 15 amino acids. The V and J ends lost 0 bases and 6 bases, in that order; junction bases with no gene match: 3. Germline assignment: CDR1 SGHRS and CDR2 YFSETQ.

V gene TRBV5-4 combines with J gene TRBJ2-7; the D is unclear. The CDR3 runs to 15 residues. V was trimmed by 0 bases and J by 0 bases, leaving 10 bases between them. In germline, CDR1 is SGHNT, CDR2 YYREEE (reference sequence). The CDR3 region is CASSLGAHSSYEQYF. The CDR3 coding sequence is TGTGCCAGCAGCTTGGGGGCCCACAGCTCCTACGAGCAGTACTTC.

CDR3 sequence: CASSNLPGSTEAFF. CDR3 nucleotide sequence: TGTGCCAGCAGCAACTTGCCGGGGTCCACTGAAGCTTTCTTT. The chain joins TRBV14 to TRBJ1-1, with D unresolved. Germline V gene lookup returns CDR1 SGHDN and CDR2 FVKESK. The CDR3 consists of 14 residues. Trimming stripped 5 bases from V and 4 bases from J, with 14 bases between.

The chain uses TRBV6-1 and TRBJ1-2; TRBD1 aligns across 11 bases. Germline V lookup: CDR1 MNHNS, CDR2 SASEGT. CDR3 size: 19 residues. The J segment lost 8 bases and the V segment lost 2 bases, leaving 19 bases of the junction unmatched. Written as DNA, the CDR3 is TGTGCCAGCAGTGAAACTTGGACAGGGGGCTCTGGCCCAGGGCGGGGCTACACCTTC. Translating it yields CASSETWTGGSGPGRGYTF.

This sequence joins TRBV2 and TRBJ2-5; D possibly corresponds to TRBD2 (5 bases). The V end was cut by 7 bases, the J end by 1 base, with 13 bases between. Germline V gene data show CDR1 as SNHLY and CDR2 as FYNNEI. The CDR3 runs to 14 residues. CDR3 coding DNA: TGTGCCAGCAAGATGGCGCGGGTCCAAGAGACCCAGTACTTC. Its translation is CASKMARVQETQYF.